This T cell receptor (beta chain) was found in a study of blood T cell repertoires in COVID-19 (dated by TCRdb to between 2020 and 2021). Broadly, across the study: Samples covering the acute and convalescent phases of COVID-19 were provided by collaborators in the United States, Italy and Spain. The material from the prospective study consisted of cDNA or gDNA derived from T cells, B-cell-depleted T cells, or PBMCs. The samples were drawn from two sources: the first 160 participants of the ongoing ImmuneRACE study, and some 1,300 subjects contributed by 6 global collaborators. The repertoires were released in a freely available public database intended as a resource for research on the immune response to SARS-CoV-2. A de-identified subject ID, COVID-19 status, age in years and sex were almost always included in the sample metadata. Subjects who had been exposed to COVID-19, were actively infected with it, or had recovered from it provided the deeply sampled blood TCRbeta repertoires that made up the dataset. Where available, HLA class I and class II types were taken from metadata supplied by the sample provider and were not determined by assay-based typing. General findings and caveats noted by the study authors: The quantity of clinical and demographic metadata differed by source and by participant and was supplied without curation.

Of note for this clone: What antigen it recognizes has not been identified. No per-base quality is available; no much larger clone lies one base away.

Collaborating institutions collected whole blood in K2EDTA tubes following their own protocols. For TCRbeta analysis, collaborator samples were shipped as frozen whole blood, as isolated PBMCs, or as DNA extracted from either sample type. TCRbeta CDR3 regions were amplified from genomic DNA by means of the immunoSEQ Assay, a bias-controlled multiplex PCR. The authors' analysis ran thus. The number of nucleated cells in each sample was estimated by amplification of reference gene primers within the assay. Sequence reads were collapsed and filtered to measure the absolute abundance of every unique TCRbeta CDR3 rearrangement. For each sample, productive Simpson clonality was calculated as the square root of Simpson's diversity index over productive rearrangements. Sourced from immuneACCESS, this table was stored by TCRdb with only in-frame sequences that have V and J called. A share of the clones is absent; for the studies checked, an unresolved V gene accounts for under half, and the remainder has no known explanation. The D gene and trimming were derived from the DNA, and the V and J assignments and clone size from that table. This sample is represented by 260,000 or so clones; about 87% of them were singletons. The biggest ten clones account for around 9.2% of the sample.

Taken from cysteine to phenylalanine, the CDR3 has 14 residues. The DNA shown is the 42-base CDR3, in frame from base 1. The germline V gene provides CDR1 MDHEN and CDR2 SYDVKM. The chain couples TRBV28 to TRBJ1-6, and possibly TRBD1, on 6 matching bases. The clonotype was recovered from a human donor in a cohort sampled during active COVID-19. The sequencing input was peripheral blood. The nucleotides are TGTGCACCGATTCCCGGACAGAGCAATTCACCCCTCCACTTT. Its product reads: CAPIPGQSNSPLHF.